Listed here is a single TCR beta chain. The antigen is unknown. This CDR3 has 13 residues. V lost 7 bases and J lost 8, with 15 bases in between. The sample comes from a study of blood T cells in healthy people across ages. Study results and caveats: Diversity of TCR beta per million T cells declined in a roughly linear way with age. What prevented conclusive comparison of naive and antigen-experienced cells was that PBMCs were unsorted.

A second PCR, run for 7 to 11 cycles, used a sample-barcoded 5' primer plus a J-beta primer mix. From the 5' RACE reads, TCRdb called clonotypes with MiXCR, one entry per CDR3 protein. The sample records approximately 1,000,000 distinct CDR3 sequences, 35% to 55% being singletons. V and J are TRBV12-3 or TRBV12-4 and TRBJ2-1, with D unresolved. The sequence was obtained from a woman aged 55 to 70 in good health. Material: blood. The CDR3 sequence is CASKPSTIYEQFF. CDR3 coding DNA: TGTGCCAGCAAACCTTCAACTATCTATGAGCAGTTCTTC.